Listed here are 25 T cell receptor beta chains from one sample, sequenced in a study of regulatory T cells in long-lasting Graves disease (dated by TCRdb to the early 2020s). Library preparation employed multiplex PCR. For sequencing, an Illumina HiSeq 4000 was employed. iRepertoire HTBI primers and Arm-PCR amplification of CDR3 regions were used to construct TCR beta libraries. TCRdb redid the processing of the public reads, applying fastp at Q25 and MiXCR, and retained in-frame beta chains. Identical CDR3 proteins give one entry, which carries the most common genes and DNA. Here the sample has approximately 440,000 distinct CDR3 sequences; 15% to 20% occur a single time. The ten largest clones represent more than 10% of the sample. The sample's time point label is to be understood as: newly diagnosed GD, antithyroid drugs for less than 3 months. For both TCR sequencing and RNA sequencing, RNA was extracted from PBMCs using TRIzol.

These data were also reused for a study on T cells in Graves' hyperthyroidism and ophthalmopathy.

Material: peripheral blood mononuclear cells (PBMCs), obtained at new diagnosis, from a patient treated with antithyroid drugs. The source of these receptors is a man aged 40-49 years with Graves disease. Donor details come from another sample of the same person, matched by shared clones.

This clonotype was observed at least ten times. The chain combines TRBV27 with TRBJ2-7; 8 bases fit TRBD1. CDR1 and CDR2 from the germline V gene are MNHEY and SMNVEV (reference sequence). The CDR3 extends over 17 amino acids. Trimming at V came to 0 bases and at J to 2 bases, leaving 9 bases not matched to a gene. CDR3 sequence: CASSLSRPGTGPYEQYF. The DNA for the CDR3 is TGTGCCAGCAGTTTATCCCGCCCCGGGACAGGACCCTACGAGCAGTACTTC.

This chain links TRBV11-2 with TRBJ2-5; D not resolved. V was pared by 5 bases and J by 5 bases, with 15 bases between. The CDR3 runs 14 residues. Germline CDR1 is SGHAT and CDR2 is FQNNGV. The DNA for the CDR3 is TGTGCCAGCAGCAATTTCCGGGCGCGGGAGACCCAGTACTTC. This encodes CASSNFRARETQYF.

This clonotype occurred many times. The V and J genes are TRBV14 and TRBJ1-1, with unresolved D. The germline CDR1 and CDR2 sequences are SGHDN and FVKESK. Trimming left V 6 bases short and J 0 bases short, with 17 bases between. The CDR3 runs to 16 residues. In DNA form, the CDR3 reads TGTGCCAGCAGTCTAACTGAGCTTAAGATGAACACTGAAGCTTTCTTT. Translation gives CASSLTELKMNTEAFF.

Ten or more counts support this clonotype. The gene calls are TRBV28 and TRBJ1-5; D may be TRBD1 (6 bases). The CDR3 loop spans 15 amino acids. Germline values: CDR1 MDHEN, CDR2 SYDVKM. Trimming cost V 4 bases and J 3 bases, with 13 bases left between them. CDR3 amino acids: CASSSGQSNNQPQHF. In nucleotides, the CDR3 is TGTGCCAGCAGTTCAGGACAGTCTAACAATCAGCCCCAGCATTTT.

The sample holds many counts of this clonotype. The rearrangement joins TRBV27 to TRBJ2-6, with D tentatively TRBD1 (6 bases). CDR3 size: 16 residues. The ends were cut back, 7 bases at V and 2 bases at J, with 15 bases in the middle. Germline V gives CDR1 MNHEY, CDR2 SMNVEV (reference sequence). CDR3 DNA: TGTGCCAGCACTACGGACAGAAGTACTGGGGCCAACGTCCTGACTTTC. Its translation: CASTTDRSTGANVLTF.

This clonotype was found a few times. The rearrangement joins TRBV4-1 to TRBJ2-2; possibly TRBD1 or TRBD2 for D (5 bases each). The length of the CDR3 is 13 residues. Germline CDR1 is MGHRA and CDR2 is YSYEKL. V was shortened by 7 bases and J by 7 bases, with 13 bases between the two germline ends. CDR3 sequence: CASTRPGGGELFF. CDR3 coding DNA: TGCGCCAGCACCCGGCCTGGGGGCGGGGAGCTGTTTTTT.

The rearrangement links TRBV20-1 to TRBJ1-5, with D perhaps matching TRBD1 (5 bases). The germline V gene encodes CDR1 DFQATT and CDR2 SNEGSKA (reference sequence). The CDR3 is 14 amino acids. V was clipped by 2 bases and J by 5 bases, with 13 bases between them. The CDR3 protein is CSARWQGSDQPQHF. CDR3 DNA: TGCAGTGCTAGATGGCAGGGATCGGATCAGCCCCAGCATTTT.

This sequence joins TRBV20-1 and TRBJ1-2, with D tentatively TRBD1 (5 bases). V lost 0 bases and J lost 4, with 18 bases in between. The length of the CDR3 is 16 residues. Germline V gene lookup returns CDR1 DFQATT and CDR2 SNEGSKA (reference sequence). This chain's CDR3 is CSARDILGDLSYGYTF. Written as DNA, the CDR3 is TGCAGTGCTAGAGATATACTAGGGGACCTTAGCTATGGCTACACCTTC.

This clonotype has only a few counts. The chain has TRBV12-3 or TRBV12-4 and TRBJ2-7; maybe TRBD1 (8 bases). The V and J ends lost 3 bases and 3 bases respectively, with 15 bases between them. The CDR3 is 15 residues long. CDR3 protein: CASSLGGTGFYEQYF. The DNA for the CDR3 is TGTGCCAGCAGTTTGGGGGGGACAGGCTTCTACGAGCAGTACTTC.

This clonotype was counted only a few times. This chain uses TRBV28 with TRBJ2-7; TRBD2 aligns across 7 bases. CDR3 length: 15 amino acids. The V and J ends lost 6 bases and 0 bases, in that order; junction bases with no gene match: 8. Germline-derived CDR1 and CDR2 are MDHEN and SYDVKM. The CDR3, as DNA: TGTGCCAGCAGCCGGGGGGTAGGATTCTCCTACGAGCAGTACTTC. This gives the protein CASSRGVGFSYEQYF. The variable domain in full, with the rest retrieved from reference TRBV28 and TRBJ2-7, is DVKVTQSSRYLVKRTGEKVFLECVQDMDHENMFWYRQDPGLGLRLIYFSYDVKMKEKGDIPEGYSVSREKKERFSLILESASTNQTSMYLCASSRGVGFSYEQYFGPGTRLTVT.

This clonotype was counted many times. The V gene is TRBV11-2, the J gene TRBJ2-1; D remains ambiguous. V was trimmed by 0 bases and J by 9 bases, leaving 12 bases between them. The CDR3 is 14 amino acids. CDR1 and CDR2 from the germline V gene are SGHAT and FQNNGV. The CDR3 spells CASSLEVSGFEQFF. CDR3 nucleotides: TGTGCCAGCAGCTTAGAAGTTTCGGGCTTTGAGCAGTTCTTC. Looking up the rest from reference TRBV11-2 and TRBJ2-1 gives the full variable domain: EAGVAQSPRYKIIEKRQSVAFWCNPISGHATLYWYQQILGQGPKLLIQFQNNGVVDDSQLPKDRFSAERLKGVDSTLKIQPAKLEDSAVYLCASSLEVSGFEQFFGPGTRLTVL.

This clonotype was picked up many times. The V call is TRBV6-2 or TRBV6-3, the J call TRBJ2-7, with a weak D call TRBD1 (5 bases). Germline V gene lookup returns CDR1 MNHEY and CDR2 SVGEGT. There are 14 residues in the CDR3. V lost 4 bases to trimming and J lost 0 bases, with 10 bases between them. The DNA of the CDR3 is TGTGCCAGCAGTTTCCCGACAGCCTCCTACGAGCAGTACTTC. Protein sequence: CASSFPTASYEQYF.

The CDR3 protein is CASRASSSTEAFF. The CDR3 DNA sequence: TGTGCCAGCAGGGCTAGCTCTTCCACTGAAGCTTTCTTT. The chain couples TRBV5-5 to TRBJ1-1; D not resolved. V lost 5 bases to trimming and J lost 4 bases, with 12 bases between them. The germline CDR1 and CDR2 sequences are SGHKS and YYEKEE (reference sequence). This CDR3 has 13 residues.

The V call is TRBV10-3, the J call TRBJ2-3; 8 positions agree with TRBD2. The J segment lost 5 bases and the V segment lost 3 bases, leaving 7 bases of the junction unmatched. The germline V gene has CDR1 ENHRY and CDR2 SYGVKD. This CDR3 is built from 15 residues. DNA of the CDR3: TGTGCCATCAGTGATTCCGGGACTAGTCGAGATACGCAGTATTTT. It codes for CAISDSGTSRDTQYF.

This clonotype was counted at least ten times. CDR3 sequence: CASTFPYDDSYEQYF. The CDR3 coding sequence is TGTGCCAGCACCTTTCCCTACGATGACTCCTACGAGCAGTACTTC. The chain links TRBV7-3 to TRBJ2-7, with unresolved D. Germline CDR1 SGHTA, CDR2 FQGTGA. V lost 7 bases and J lost 0, with 16 bases in between. This CDR3 spans 15 amino acids.

This clonotype was recorded at least ten times. V is TRBV7-6 and J is TRBJ2-5, with D possibly being TRBD1 or TRBD2 (5 bases each). This CDR3 contains 12 residues. Germline V gene lookup returns CDR1 SGHVS and CDR2 FNYEAQ. The V end lost 4 bases, the J end lost 14 bases, and 17 bases lay between the germline ends. The CDR3 loop reads CASSSPGPDLYF. In DNA form, the CDR3 reads TGTGCCAGCAGCTCGCCGGGACCCGACTTATACTTC.

As to this clonotype: Possible read error: a much larger clone is one base away. The gene calls are TRBV10-3 and TRBJ1-5; D is unresolved. The V gene's germline CDR1 is ENHRY and CDR2 SYGVKD. The CDR3 is made up of 14 amino acids. Trimming pared 5 bases from V and 1 base from J, leaving 9 bases between. CDR3 sequence: CAISYSQSNQPQHF. DNA for the CDR3: TGTGCCATCAGTTATAGCCAGAGCAATCAGCCCCAGCATTTT.

Notes on this clonotype: It is likely a read error: a sequence one base away is far more abundant. This sequence joins TRBV11-2 and TRBJ2-4; D possibly corresponds to TRBD2 (7 bases). Germline CDR1 and CDR2: SGHAT and FQNNGV. This CDR3 has 13 amino acids. The DNA for the CDR3 is TGTGCCAGCAGCTTACTAGGGGGGGATGAGCAGTCCTTC. Protein: CASSLLGGDEQSF.

This clonotype was seen ten or more times. J is TRBJ1-3 and V is TRBV18; D gene ambiguous. The V and J ends lost 2 bases and 0 bases respectively, with 5 bases between them. Germline lookup yields CDR1 KGHSH and CDR2 LQKENI. The CDR3 covers 14 residues. DNA for the CDR3: TGTGCCAGCTCACCAGGGAACTCTGGAAACACCATATATTTT. It specifies CASSPGNSGNTIYF. Filled out from reference TRBV18 and TRBJ1-3, the complete variable domain reads NAGVMQNPRHLVRRRGQEARLRCSPMKGHSHVYWYRQLPEEGLKFMVYLQKENIIDESGMPKERFSAEFPKEGPSILRIQQVVRGDSAAYFCASSPGNSGNTIYFGEGSWLTVV.

This clonotype was seen many times. The chain uses TRBV5-1 and TRBJ2-1; TRBD1 agrees at 9 bases. The trim removed 2 bases at V and 7 bases at J, leaving 1 base unmatched. The germline V gene encodes CDR1 SGHRS and CDR2 YFSETQ. The CDR3 extends over 13 amino acids. CDR3 sequence reads: CASSFGQGNEQFF. In DNA, the CDR3 is TGCGCCAGCAGCTTCGGACAGGGGAATGAGCAGTTCTTC. Combining the CDR3 with reference TRBV5-1 and TRBJ2-1 gives the whole variable domain KAGVTQTPRYLIKTRGQQVTLSCSPISGHRSVSWYQQTPGQGLQFLFEYFSETQRNKGNFPGRFSGRQFSNSRSEMNVSTLELGDSALYLCASSFGQGNEQFFGPGTRLTVL.

This clonotype was picked up many times. V gene TRBV12-3 or TRBV12-4 combines with J gene TRBJ2-3; the D gene could be TRBD1 or TRBD2 (5 bases each). CDR3 length equals 12 residues. V lost 5 bases and J lost 10, with 13 bases in between. In nucleotides, the CDR3 is TGTGCCAGCAGTCCCCCCTTGGGGGCGCAGTATTTT. Residues: CASSPPLGAQYF.

The rearrangement links TRBV28 to TRBJ2-2; 7 bases match TRBD2. Germline-derived CDR1 and CDR2 are MDHEN and SYDVKM. With V trimmed by 5 bases and J by 1 base, 1 base remained unmatched. The CDR3 length is 14 residues. CDR3 residues: CASSRGVNTGELFF. As DNA, the CDR3 is TGTGCCAGCAGTCGGGGGGTGAACACCGGGGAGCTGTTTTTT.

The chain has TRBV7-9 and TRBJ2-1, with TRBD2 as a possible D gene (7 bases). Germline V gives CDR1 SEHNR, CDR2 FQNEAQ (reference sequence). The CDR3 is 17 amino acids. Trimming pared 0 bases from V and 2 bases from J, leaving 14 bases between. The CDR3 DNA reads as TGTGCCAGCAGCTTAGCGGGGGGGGGGCCCCCCTACAATGAGCAGTTCTTC. Translation: CASSLAGGGPPYNEQFF.

This clonotype was observed many times. The chain recombines TRBV6-1 with TRBJ1-5; D is ambiguous. Germline-derived CDR1 and CDR2 are MNHNS and SASEGT. Deletions cut 2 bases from V and 6 bases from J, with 2 bases between. The CDR3 runs 11 residues. The CDR3 spells CASSETQPQHF. As DNA, the CDR3 is TGTGCCAGCAGTGAAACTCAGCCCCAGCATTTT.

The chain uses TRBV12-3 or TRBV12-4 and TRBJ2-7, with D perhaps TRBD1 (6 bases). This CDR3 is built from 14 residues. Trimming stripped 7 bases from V and 1 base from J, with 14 bases between. CDR3 residues: CASKNRATSYEQYF. The DNA of the CDR3 is TGTGCCAGCAAAAACAGGGCCACGTCCTACGAGCAGTACTTC.